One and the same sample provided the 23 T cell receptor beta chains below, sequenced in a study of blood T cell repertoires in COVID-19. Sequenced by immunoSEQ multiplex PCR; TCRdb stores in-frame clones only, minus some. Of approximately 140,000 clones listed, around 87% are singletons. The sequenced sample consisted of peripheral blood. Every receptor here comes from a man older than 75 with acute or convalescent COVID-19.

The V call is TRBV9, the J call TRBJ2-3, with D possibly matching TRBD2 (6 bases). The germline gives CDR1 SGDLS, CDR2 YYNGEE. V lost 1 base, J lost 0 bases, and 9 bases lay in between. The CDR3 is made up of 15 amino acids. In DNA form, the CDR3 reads TGTGCCAGCAGCGTAATAGCGGAGAGCACAGATACGCAGTATTTT. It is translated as CASSVIAESTDTQYF.

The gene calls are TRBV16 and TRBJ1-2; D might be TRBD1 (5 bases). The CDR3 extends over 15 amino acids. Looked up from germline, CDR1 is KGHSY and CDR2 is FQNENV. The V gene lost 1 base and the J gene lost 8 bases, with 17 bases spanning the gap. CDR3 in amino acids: CASSQWRGREGGYTF. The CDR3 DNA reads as TGTGCCAGCAGCCAATGGAGAGGCAGGGAGGGCGGCTACACCTTC. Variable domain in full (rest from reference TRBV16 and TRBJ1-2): GEEVAQTPKHLVRGEGQKAKLYCAPIKGHSYVFWYQQVLKNEFKFLISFQNENVFDETGMPKERFSAKCLPNSPCSLEIQATKLEDSAVYFCASSQWRGREGGYTFGSGTRLTVV.

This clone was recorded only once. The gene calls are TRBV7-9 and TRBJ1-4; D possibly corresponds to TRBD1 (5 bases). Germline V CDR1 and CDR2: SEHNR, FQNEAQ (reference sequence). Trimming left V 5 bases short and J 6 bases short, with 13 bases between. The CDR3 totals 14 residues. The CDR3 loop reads CASSPEGIYEKLFF. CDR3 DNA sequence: TGTGCCAGCAGCCCGGAGGGGATTTATGAAAAACTGTTTTTT.

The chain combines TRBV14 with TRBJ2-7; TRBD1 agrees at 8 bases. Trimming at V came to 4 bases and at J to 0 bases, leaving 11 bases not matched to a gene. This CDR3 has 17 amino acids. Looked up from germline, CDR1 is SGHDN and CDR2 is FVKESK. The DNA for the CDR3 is TGTGCCAGCAGCCCGACACGGGACAGGAAACACTCCTACGAGCAGTACTTC. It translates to CASSPTRDRKHSYEQYF.

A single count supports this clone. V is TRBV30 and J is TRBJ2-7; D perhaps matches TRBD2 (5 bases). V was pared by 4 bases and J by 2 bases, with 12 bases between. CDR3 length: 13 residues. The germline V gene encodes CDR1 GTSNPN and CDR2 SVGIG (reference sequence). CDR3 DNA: TGTGCCTGGATGCCGGGAAAAACCTACGAGCAGTACTTC. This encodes CAWMPGKTYEQYF.

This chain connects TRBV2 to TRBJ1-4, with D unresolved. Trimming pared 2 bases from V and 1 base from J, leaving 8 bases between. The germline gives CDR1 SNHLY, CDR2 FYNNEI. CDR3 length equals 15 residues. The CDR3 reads CASSESGLTNEKLFF. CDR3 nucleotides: TGTGCCAGCAGTGAATCGGGGTTAACTAATGAAAAACTGTTTTTT.

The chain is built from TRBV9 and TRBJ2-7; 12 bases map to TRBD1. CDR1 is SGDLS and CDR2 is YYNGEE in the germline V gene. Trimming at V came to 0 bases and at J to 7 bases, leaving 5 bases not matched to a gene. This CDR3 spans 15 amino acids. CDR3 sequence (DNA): TGTGCCAGCAGCGTAGAGGGACAGGGGGCTGAGGAGCAGTACTTC. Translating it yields CASSVEGQGAEEQYF.

The chain's CDR3 is CASSTGQGKGEQYF. CDR3 coding DNA: TGTGCCAGTAGTACGGGACAGGGGAAGGGCGAGCAGTACTTC. V and J are TRBV19 and TRBJ2-7; 10 bases map to TRBD1. Germline CDR1 reads LNHDA; CDR2 reads SQIVND (reference sequence). J gave up 6 bases and V 4 bases, and 6 bases lay outside the gene matches. The CDR3 contains 14 residues.

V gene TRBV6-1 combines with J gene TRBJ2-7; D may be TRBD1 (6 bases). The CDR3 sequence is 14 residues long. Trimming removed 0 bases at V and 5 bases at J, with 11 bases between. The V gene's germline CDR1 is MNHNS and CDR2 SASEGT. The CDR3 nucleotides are TGTGCCAGCAGTGAAGCAGGGGGTGCAGACGAGCAGTACTTC. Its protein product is CASSEAGGADEQYF.

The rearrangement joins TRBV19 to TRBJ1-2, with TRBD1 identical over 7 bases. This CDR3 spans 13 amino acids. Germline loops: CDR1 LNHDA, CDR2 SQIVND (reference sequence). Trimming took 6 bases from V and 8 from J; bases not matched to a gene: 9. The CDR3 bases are TGTGCCAGTAGCCAACAGGGGTATGGCGGCTACACCTTC. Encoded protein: CASSQQGYGGYTF.

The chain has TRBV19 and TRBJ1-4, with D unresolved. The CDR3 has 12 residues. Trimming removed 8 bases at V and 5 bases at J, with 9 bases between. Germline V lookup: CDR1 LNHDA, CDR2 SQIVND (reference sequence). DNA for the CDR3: TGTGCCAGTTTCTCCCAGAATGAAAAACTGTTTTTT. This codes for CASFSQNEKLFF.

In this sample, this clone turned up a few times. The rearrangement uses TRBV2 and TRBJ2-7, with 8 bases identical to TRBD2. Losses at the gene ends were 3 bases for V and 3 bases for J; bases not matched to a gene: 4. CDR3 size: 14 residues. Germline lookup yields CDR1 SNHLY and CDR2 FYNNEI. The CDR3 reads CASSDGRGDYEQYF. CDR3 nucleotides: TGTGCCAGCAGTGATGGGCGGGGGGACTACGAGCAGTACTTC.

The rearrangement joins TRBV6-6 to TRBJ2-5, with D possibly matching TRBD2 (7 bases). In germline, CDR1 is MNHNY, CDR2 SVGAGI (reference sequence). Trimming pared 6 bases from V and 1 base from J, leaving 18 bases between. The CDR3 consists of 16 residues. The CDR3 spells CASSLRRGLVQETQYF. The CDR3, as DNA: TGTGCCAGCAGCCTACGGCGGGGGCTCGTCCAAGAGACCCAGTACTTC.

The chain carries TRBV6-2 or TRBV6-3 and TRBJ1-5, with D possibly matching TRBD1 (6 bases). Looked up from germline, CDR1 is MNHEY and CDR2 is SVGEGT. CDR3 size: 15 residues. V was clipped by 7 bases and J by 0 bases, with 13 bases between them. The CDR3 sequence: CASNPTGISNQPQHF. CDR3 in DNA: TGTGCCAGCAACCCCACAGGGATTAGCAATCAGCCCCAGCATTTT.

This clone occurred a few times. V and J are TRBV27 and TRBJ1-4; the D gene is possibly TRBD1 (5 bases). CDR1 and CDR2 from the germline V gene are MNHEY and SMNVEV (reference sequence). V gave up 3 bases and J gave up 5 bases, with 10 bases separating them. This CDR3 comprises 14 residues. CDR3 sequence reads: CASSFQGTNEKLFF. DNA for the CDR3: TGTGCCAGCAGTTTTCAGGGCACGAATGAAAAACTGTTTTTT.

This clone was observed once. CDR3 sequence (DNA): TGTGGGACCGGGACAGGGGGCTCCTCGAGGCAAGCTTTCTTT. Its translation is CGTGTGGSSRQAFF. The chain uses TRBV28 and TRBJ1-1; TRBD1 matches 12 bases. The CDR3 extends over 14 amino acids. Germline assignment: CDR1 MDHEN and CDR2 SYDVKM.

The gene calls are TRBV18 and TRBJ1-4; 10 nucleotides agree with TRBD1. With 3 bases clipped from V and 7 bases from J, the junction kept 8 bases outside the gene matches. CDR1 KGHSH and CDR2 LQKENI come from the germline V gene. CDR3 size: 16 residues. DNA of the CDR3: TGTGCCAGCTCACCCTCGACAGGGGGCGCCGGTGAAAAACTGTTTTTT. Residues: CASSPSTGGAGEKLFF. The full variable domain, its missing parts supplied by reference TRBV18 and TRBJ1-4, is NAGVMQNPRHLVRRRGQEARLRCSPMKGHSHVYWYRQLPEEGLKFMVYLQKENIIDESGMPKERFSAEFPKEGPSILRIQQVVRGDSAAYFCASSPSTGGAGEKLFFGSGTQLSVL.

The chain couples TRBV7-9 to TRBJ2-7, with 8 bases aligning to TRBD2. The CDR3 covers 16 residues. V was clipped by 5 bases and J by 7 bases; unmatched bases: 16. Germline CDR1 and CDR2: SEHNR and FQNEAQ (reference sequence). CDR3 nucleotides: TGTGCCAGCAGCCCCTCCGGAAGAGCGGGGGAAACGGAGCAGTACTTC. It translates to CASSPSGRAGETEQYF.

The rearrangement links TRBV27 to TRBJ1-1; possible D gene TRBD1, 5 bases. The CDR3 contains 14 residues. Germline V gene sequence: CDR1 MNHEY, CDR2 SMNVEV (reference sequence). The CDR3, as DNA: TGTGTCTCCAAGGAAGCAACAGGAGGGGCTGAAGCTTTCTTT. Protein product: CVSKEATGGAEAFF.

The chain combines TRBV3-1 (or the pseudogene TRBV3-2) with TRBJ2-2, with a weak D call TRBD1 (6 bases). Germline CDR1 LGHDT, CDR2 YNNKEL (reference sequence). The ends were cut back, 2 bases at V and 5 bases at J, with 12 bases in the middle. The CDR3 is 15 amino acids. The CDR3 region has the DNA TGTGCCAGCAGCCAAAGGGGGTCGGGAACCGGGGAGCTGTTTTTT. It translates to CASSQRGSGTGELFF.

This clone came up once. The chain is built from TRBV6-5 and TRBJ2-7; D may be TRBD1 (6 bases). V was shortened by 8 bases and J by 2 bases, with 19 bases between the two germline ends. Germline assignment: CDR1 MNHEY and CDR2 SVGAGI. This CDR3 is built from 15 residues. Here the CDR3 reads CASYPTGTPAYEQYF. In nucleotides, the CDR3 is TGTGCCAGCTACCCCACCGGGACACCGGCCTACGAGCAGTACTTC.

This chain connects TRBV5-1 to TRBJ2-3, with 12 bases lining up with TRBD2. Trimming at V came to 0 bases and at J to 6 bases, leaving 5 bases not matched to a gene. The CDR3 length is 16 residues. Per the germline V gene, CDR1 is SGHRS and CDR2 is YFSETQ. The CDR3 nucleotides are TGCGCCAGCAGCTTGGCCCCTAGCGGGGGGGCGGATACGCAGTATTTT. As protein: CASSLAPSGGADTQYF.

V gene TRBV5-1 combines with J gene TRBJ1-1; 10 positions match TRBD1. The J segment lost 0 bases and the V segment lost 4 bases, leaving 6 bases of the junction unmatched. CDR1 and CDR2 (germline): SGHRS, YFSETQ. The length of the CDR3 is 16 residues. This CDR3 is CASSPVGTGVNTEAFF. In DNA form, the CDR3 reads TGCGCCAGCAGCCCAGTTGGGACAGGGGTGAACACTGAAGCTTTCTTT.